This section outlines one TCR beta chain sequence together with its context. The data belong to a study of cytomegalovirus exposure and HLA in healthy donors. The PCR ran on 60 Vbeta and 13 Jbeta primers. Here immunoSEQ multiplex PCR was the method, and the copy in TCRdb shows in-frame clones only, minus some. The repertoire shows approximately 60,000 clones; the top ten hold 5.3%. Germline loops: CDR1 KGHSH, CDR2 LQKENI. The length of the CDR3 is 16 residues. Trimming cost V 0 bases and J 5 bases; bases outside gene matches: 5. The sample comprised PBMCs. This TCR was sampled from a man between 25 and 39 years old in good health and CMV-seropositive. The V gene is TRBV18, the J gene TRBJ2-1; 9 bases match TRBD2. DNA of the CDR3: TGTGCCAGCTCACCACCCCGCGGGGGGGCAAACAATGAGCAGTTCTTC. Protein product: CASSPPRGGANNEQFF.